The 21 T cell receptor beta chains in this list originate from one sample, sequenced in a study of blood T cell repertoires in COVID-19. Produced via immunoSEQ multiplex PCR; TCRdb's table is partial and in-frame only. This table holds 70,000 or so clones, under 85% found once. The material sequenced was peripheral blood. The receptors here all came from a man in his sixties with acute or convalescent COVID-19.

This chain connects TRBV27 to TRBJ1-5, with D possibly TRBD1 on 6 matching bases. The CDR3 spans 15 residues. CDR1 MNHEY and CDR2 SMNVEV come from the germline V gene (reference sequence). V gave up 5 bases and J gave up 7 bases, with 18 bases separating them. In DNA, the CDR3 is TGTGCCAGCAGTCCCTTGGTCGGGGGGCCCCAGCCCCAGCATTTT. It translates to CASSPLVGGPQPQHF.

This chain uses TRBV6-2 or TRBV6-3 with TRBJ1-1; D perhaps matches TRBD1 (5 bases). Germline V gene lookup returns CDR1 MNHEY and CDR2 SVGEGT. V shed 0 bases and J shed 3 bases, with 20 bases lying between them. CDR3 length: 18 amino acids. CDR3 region: CASSYSRPGGREDTEAFF. The CDR3 coding sequence is TGTGCCAGCAGTTACTCGAGGCCGGGGGGTAGGGAAGACACTGAAGCTTTCTTT.

The J gene is TRBJ1-4, the V gene TRBV5-6; 9 bases are shared with TRBD1. Germline V CDR1 and CDR2: SGHDT, YYEEEE. The CDR3 sequence is 15 residues long. With V trimmed by 3 bases and J by 0 bases, 0 bases remained unmatched. In DNA, the CDR3 is TGTGCCAGCAGCTGGACAGGGGCAACTAATGAAAAACTGTTTTTT. This encodes CASSWTGATNEKLFF.

CDR3 amino acids: CASSSQGEEGYTF. CDR3 bases: TGCGCCAGCAGCTCGCAGGGGGAAGAGGGCTACACCTTC. The rearrangement uses TRBV5-1 and TRBJ1-2; 7 bases line up with TRBD1. Trimming cost V 3 bases and J 8 bases; bases outside gene matches: 7. The V gene's germline CDR1 is SGHRS and CDR2 YFSETQ. This CDR3 is 13 amino acids long.

The rearrangement joins TRBV6-5 to TRBJ1-4, with 9 bases identical to TRBD1. The CDR3 contains 14 residues. V dropped 7 bases and J dropped 5; count of bases not matched to a gene: 5. Germline CDR1 is MNHEY and CDR2 is SVGAGI. This CDR3 reads CASKRGQGNEKLFF. CDR3 bases: TGTGCCAGCAAAAGGGGACAGGGCAATGAAAAACTGTTTTTT.

This clone was seen once. This chain connects TRBV19 to TRBJ1-1; D unresolved. Germline assignment: CDR1 LNHDA and CDR2 SQIVND (reference sequence). This CDR3 is built from 20 residues. Trimming took off 0 bases at V and 0 bases at J, with 23 bases between the two ends. The CDR3 bases are TGTGCCAGTAGTATAGATCGCGTGGCAGGCTCCTGGGCGATGAACACTGAAGCTTTCTTT. Its translation: CASSIDRVAGSWAMNTEAFF.

V and J are TRBV5-5 and TRBJ1-3, with 7 positions matching TRBD1. CDR3 length: 18 residues. Per the germline V gene, CDR1 is SGHKS and CDR2 is YYEKEE (reference sequence). V lost 3 bases and J lost 1; bases outside the gene matches: 13. In nucleotides, the CDR3 is TGTGCCAGCAGCTGGGGGACAGCGCATCTCTTTTCTGGAAACACCATATATTTT. Amino acids: CASSWGTAHLFSGNTIYF.

V usage is TRBV5-6 and J usage is TRBJ2-7; 7 bases align to TRBD1. The CDR3 runs 13 residues. Unmatched junction bases numbered 5, after V lost 5 bases and J lost 3 bases. In germline, CDR1 is SGHDT, CDR2 YYEEEE. In nucleotides, the CDR3 is TGTGCCAGCAGAGCTACAGGGGTCTACGAGCAGTACTTC. As protein: CASRATGVYEQYF.

This chain joins TRBV10-3 and TRBJ1-4, with TRBD1 matching 8 bases. The V and J ends lost 5 bases and 4 bases, in that order; junction bases with no gene match: 3. CDR1 and CDR2 from the germline V gene are ENHRY and SYGVKD. The CDR3 sequence is 14 residues long. CDR3 bases: TGTGCCATCAGTAAGACAGGGGATAATGAAAAACTGTTTTTT. Translated, it gives CAISKTGDNEKLFF.

In this sample, this clone turned up a few times. The chain links TRBV5-1 to TRBJ1-2; D ambiguous. V lost 0 bases and J lost 2, with 8 bases in between. Per germline, CDR1 SGHRS and CDR2 YFSETQ. This CDR3 spans 14 amino acids. The CDR3 sequence is CASSLESVNYGYTF. The CDR3 coding sequence is TGCGCCAGCAGCTTGGAATCGGTGAACTATGGCTACACCTTC.

V usage is TRBV11-2 and J usage is TRBJ1-4; D is unresolved. The CDR3 runs 11 residues. Germline V gene sequence: CDR1 SGHAT, CDR2 FQNNGV. Trimming took 5 bases from V and 7 from J, leaving 5 bases between them. DNA of the CDR3: TGTGCCAGCAGCCTTTCTGAAAAACTGTTTTTT. This gives the protein CASSLSEKLFF. The full variable domain, in which reference TRBV11-2 and TRBJ1-4 provide the parts outside the CDR3, is EAGVAQSPRYKIIEKRQSVAFWCNPISGHATLYWYQQILGQGPKLLIQFQNNGVVDDSQLPKDRFSAERLKGVDSTLKIQPAKLEDSAVYLCASSLSEKLFFGSGTQLSVL.

This clone was seen a single time. The chain carries TRBV19 and TRBJ2-5; D ambiguous. CDR1 is LNHDA, CDR2 SQIVND, per germline (reference sequence). CDR3 length: 15 amino acids. Trimming removed 3 bases at V and 5 bases at J, with 16 bases between. CDR3 bases: TGTGCCAGTAGTATGGGTAGCACTCGCCTGGAGACCCAGTACTTC. Protein: CASSMGSTRLETQYF.

The chain employs TRBV27 and TRBJ2-3, with D hard to call. Germline values: CDR1 MNHEY, CDR2 SMNVEV (reference sequence). The ends were cut back, 6 bases at V and 5 bases at J, with 6 bases in the middle. This CDR3 is 11 amino acids long. CDR3 DNA sequence: TGTGCCAGCAGCCGACTAGATACGCAGTATTTT. This encodes CASSRLDTQYF.

The chain couples TRBV7-9 to TRBJ1-1, with 7 bases lining up with TRBD1. The CDR3 consists of 17 residues. The germline V gene has CDR1 SEHNR and CDR2 FQNEAQ (reference sequence). The V gene end was trimmed by 1 base and the J gene end by 1 base; junction bases not matched to a gene: 9. The CDR3 DNA is TGTGCCAGCAGCTTAGTCGACCGGGACAGCAGGAACACTGAAGCTTTCTTT. Translated, it gives CASSLVDRDSRNTEAFF.

The chain couples TRBV5-1 to TRBJ2-3, with 9 positions matching TRBD2. J was trimmed by 6 bases and V by 0 bases; bases with no gene match: 8. CDR1 is SGHRS and CDR2 is YFSETQ in the germline V gene. This CDR3 contains 16 residues. The CDR3 here is CASSLDHGAGGDTQYF. Written as DNA, the CDR3 is TGCGCCAGCAGCTTGGACCACGGAGCGGGGGGTGATACGCAGTATTTT.

This clone was observed a handful of times. The chain employs TRBV7-2 and TRBJ2-3; 10 bases match TRBD2. The V gene end was trimmed by 3 bases and the J gene end by 9 bases; junction bases not matched to a gene: 9. This CDR3 spans 15 amino acids. The germline CDR1 and CDR2 sequences are SGHTA and FQGNSA. The CDR3 spells CASSFPERGGRTQYF. The DNA of the CDR3 is TGTGCCAGCAGCTTCCCTGAGCGGGGGGGCCGGACGCAGTATTTT.

This chain connects TRBV30 to TRBJ2-7; D perhaps matches TRBD1 (6 bases). Germline CDR1 GTSNPN, CDR2 SVGIG (reference sequence). The CDR3 consists of 11 residues. V was shortened by 5 bases and J by 6 bases, with 11 bases between the two germline ends. As DNA, the CDR3 is TGTGCCTGGGGGAACAGGGCCGAGCAGTACTTC. Translating it yields CAWGNRAEQYF. The full variable domain, rest sourced from reference TRBV30 and TRBJ2-7, is SQTIHQWPATLVQPVGSPLSLECTVEGTSNPNLYWYRQAAGRGLQLLFYSVGIGQISSEVPQNLSASRPQDRQFILSSKKLLLSDSGFYLCAWGNRAEQYFGPGTRLTVT.

The chain uses TRBV11-2 and TRBJ1-1; D is ambiguous. This CDR3 is 12 amino acids long. Germline loops: CDR1 SGHAT, CDR2 FQNNGV. Trimming pared 5 bases from V and 7 bases from J, leaving 11 bases between. CDR3 in amino acids: CASSASGIEAFF. The CDR3 region has the DNA TGTGCCAGCAGCGCGTCGGGAATTGAAGCTTTCTTT. Combining the CDR3 with reference TRBV11-2 and TRBJ1-1 gives the whole variable domain EAGVAQSPRYKIIEKRQSVAFWCNPISGHATLYWYQQILGQGPKLLIQFQNNGVVDDSQLPKDRFSAERLKGVDSTLKIQPAKLEDSAVYLCASSASGIEAFFGQGTRLTVV.

The rearrangement uses TRBV6-5 and TRBJ1-3, with TRBD1 matching 7 bases. From germline, CDR1 is MNHEY and CDR2 SVGAGI. This CDR3 spans 12 amino acids. V gave up 8 bases and J gave up 4 bases; unmatched junction bases: 2. This CDR3 reads CASDRVGNTIYF. The DNA for the CDR3 is TGTGCCAGCGACAGGGTAGGAAACACCATATATTTT.

CDR3 bases: TGCGCCAGCAGTGAGAACGCAGGGTTCTCCTACGAGCAGTACTTC. Encoded protein: CASSENAGFSYEQYF. The V call is TRBV10-1, the J call TRBJ2-7, with D possibly being TRBD1 (5 bases). CDR1 and CDR2 (germline): WNHNN, SYGVQD (reference sequence). The germline V and J ends were trimmed by 2 bases and 0 bases, with 11 bases remaining between them. There are 15 residues in the CDR3.

This clone is a singleton in its sample. The gene calls are TRBV5-1 and TRBJ2-5, with D unresolved. This CDR3 spans 13 amino acids. The ends were cut back, 4 bases at V and 5 bases at J, with 12 bases in the middle. Germline loops: CDR1 SGHRS, CDR2 YFSETQ. The CDR3, as DNA: TGCGCCAGCAGCCTGGACCGGGTGGAGACCCAGTACTTC. It is translated as CASSLDRVETQYF.